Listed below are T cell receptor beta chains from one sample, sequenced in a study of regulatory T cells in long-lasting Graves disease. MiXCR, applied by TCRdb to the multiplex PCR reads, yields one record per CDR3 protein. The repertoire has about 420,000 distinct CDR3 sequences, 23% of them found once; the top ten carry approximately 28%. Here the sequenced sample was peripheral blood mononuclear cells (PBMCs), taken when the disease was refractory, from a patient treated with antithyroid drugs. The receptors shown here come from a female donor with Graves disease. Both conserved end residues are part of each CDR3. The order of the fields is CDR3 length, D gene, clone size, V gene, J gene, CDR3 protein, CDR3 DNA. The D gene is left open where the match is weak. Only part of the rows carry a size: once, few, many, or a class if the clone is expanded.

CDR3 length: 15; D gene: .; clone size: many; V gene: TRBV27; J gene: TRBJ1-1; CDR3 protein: CASRDIWRGSTEAFF; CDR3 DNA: TGTGCCAGCAGAGACATATGGCGCGGAAGCACTGAAGCTTTCTTT
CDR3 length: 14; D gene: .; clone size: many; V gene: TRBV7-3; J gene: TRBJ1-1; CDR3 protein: CASSLNRESTEAFF; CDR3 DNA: TGTGCCAGCAGCTTAAACAGGGAGAGTACTGAAGCTTTCTTT
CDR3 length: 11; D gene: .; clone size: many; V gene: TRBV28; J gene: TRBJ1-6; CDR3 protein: CASSLGSPLHF; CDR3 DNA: TGTGCCAGCAGCTTAGGTTCACCCCTCCACTTT
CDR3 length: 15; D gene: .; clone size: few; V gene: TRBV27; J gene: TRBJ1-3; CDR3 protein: CASRPTQGSGNTIYF; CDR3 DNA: TGTGCCAGCAGACCCACACAGGGTTCAGGAAACACCATATATTTT
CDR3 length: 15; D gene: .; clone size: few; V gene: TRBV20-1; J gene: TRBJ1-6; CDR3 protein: CSANDPGRMNSPLHF; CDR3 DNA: TGCAGTGCTAATGACCCGGGACGGATGAATTCACCCCTCCACTTT
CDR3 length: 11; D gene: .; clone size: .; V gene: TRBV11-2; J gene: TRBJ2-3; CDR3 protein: CASSLVDTQYF; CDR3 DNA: TGTGCCAGCAGCTTAGTAGATACGCAGTATTTT
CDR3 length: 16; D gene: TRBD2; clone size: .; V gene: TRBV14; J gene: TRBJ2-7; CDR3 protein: CASSQRTSGRFYEQYF; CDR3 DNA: TGTGCCAGCAGCCAGCGGACTAGCGGGAGGTTCTACGAGCAGTACTTC
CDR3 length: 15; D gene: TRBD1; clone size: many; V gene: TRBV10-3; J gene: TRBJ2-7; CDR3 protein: CAISDPGTGVGEQYF; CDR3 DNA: TGTGCCATCAGTGATCCGGGGACAGGGGTGGGCGAGCAGTACTTC
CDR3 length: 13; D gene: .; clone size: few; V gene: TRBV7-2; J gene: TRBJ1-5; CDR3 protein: CASSLVFDQPQHF; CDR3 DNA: TGTGCCAGCAGCTTAGTGTTTGATCAGCCCCAGCATTTT
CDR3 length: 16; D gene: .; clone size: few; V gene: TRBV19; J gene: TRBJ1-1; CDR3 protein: CASSIQFSLMNTEAFF; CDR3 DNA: TGTGCCAGTAGTATCCAGTTTAGCCTCATGAACACTGAAGCTTTCTTT
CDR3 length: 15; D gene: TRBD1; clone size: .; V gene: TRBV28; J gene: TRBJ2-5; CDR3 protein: CASSLGTGATETQYF; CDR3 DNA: TGTGCCAGCAGTTTGGGGACAGGGGCGACGGAGACCCAGTACTTC
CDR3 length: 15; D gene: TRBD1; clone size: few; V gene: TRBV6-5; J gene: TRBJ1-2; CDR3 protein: CASSYHPGQNYGYTF; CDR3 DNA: TGTGCCAGCAGTTACCACCCGGGACAGAACTATGGCTACACCTTC
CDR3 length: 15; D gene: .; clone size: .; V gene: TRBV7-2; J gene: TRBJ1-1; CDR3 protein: CASSFSVWVNTEAFF; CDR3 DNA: TGTGCCAGCAGCTTTTCTGTTTGGGTTAACACTGAAGCTTTCTTT
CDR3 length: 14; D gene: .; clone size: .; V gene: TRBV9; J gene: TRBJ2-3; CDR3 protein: CASSGSGSGDTQYF; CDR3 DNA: TGTGCCAGCAGCGGTAGCGGCTCCGGTGATACGCAGTATTTT
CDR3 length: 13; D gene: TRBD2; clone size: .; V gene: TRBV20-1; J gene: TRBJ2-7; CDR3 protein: CSARGREGHLRHF; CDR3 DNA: TGCAGTGCTAGAGGGCGGGAGGGCCATTTACGGCACTTC
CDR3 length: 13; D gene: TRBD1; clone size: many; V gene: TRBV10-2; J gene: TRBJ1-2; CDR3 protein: CASTETGLDGYTF; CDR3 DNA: TGCGCCAGCACAGAGACAGGGCTAGATGGCTACACCTTC
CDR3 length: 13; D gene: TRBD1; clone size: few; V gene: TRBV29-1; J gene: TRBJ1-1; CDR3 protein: CSGDRAPNTEAFF; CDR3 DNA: TGCAGCGGTGACAGGGCGCCCAACACTGAAGCTTTCTTT
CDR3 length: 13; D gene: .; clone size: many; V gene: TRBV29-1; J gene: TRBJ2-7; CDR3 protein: CSDATGTPYEQYF; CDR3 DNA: TGCAGCGACGCGACCGGGACTCCATACGAGCAGTACTTC
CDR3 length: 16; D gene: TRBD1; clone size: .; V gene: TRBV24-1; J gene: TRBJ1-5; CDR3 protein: CATSDSTGVSNQPQHF; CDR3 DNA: TGTGCCACCAGTGACTCTACAGGGGTTAGCAATCAGCCCCAGCATTTT
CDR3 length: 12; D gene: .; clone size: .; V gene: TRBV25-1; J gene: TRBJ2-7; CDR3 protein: CASTSSGYEQYF; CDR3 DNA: TGTGCCAGCACAAGTTCGGGCTACGAGCAGTACTTC
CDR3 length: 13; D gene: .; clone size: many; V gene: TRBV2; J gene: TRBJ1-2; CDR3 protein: CASSEGSNYGYTF; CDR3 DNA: TGTGCCAGCAGTGAGGGGAGCAACTATGGCTACACCTTC
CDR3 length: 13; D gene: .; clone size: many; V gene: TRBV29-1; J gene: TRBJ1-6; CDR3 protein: CSVKSREYSPLHF; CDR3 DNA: TGCAGCGTTAAATCCAGGGAATATTCACCCCTCCACTTT
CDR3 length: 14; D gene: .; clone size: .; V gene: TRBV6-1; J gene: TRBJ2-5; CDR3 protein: CASRRDRIQETQYF; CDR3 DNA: TGTGCCAGCAGACGGGACCGCATACAAGAGACCCAGTACTTC
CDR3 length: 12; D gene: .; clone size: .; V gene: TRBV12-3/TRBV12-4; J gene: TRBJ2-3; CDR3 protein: CASSLITDTQYF; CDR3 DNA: TGTGCCAGCAGTTTGATCACAGATACGCAGTATTTT
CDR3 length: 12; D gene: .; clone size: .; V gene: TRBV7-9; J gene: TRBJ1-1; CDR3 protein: CASSFMGTEAFF; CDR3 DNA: TGTGCCAGCAGTTTCATGGGCACTGAAGCTTTCTTT
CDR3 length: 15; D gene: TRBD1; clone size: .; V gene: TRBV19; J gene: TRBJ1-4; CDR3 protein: CASSEDREINEKLFF; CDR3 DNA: TGTGCCAGTAGCGAAGACAGGGAGATAAATGAAAAACTGTTTTTT
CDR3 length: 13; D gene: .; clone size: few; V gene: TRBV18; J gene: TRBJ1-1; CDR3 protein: CASSPRGALEAFF; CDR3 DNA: TGTGCCAGCTCACCGCGTGGGGCACTTGAAGCTTTCTTT
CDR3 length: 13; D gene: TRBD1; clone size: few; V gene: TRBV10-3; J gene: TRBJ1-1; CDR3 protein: CANGQGANTEAFF; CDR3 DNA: TGTGCCAACGGACAGGGGGCTAACACTGAAGCTTTCTTT
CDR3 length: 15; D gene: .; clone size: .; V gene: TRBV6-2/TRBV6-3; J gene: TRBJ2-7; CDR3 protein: CASSSEVPAYGEQYF; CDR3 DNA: TGTGCCAGCAGTTCCGAGGTACCGGCGTACGGCGAGCAGTACTTC
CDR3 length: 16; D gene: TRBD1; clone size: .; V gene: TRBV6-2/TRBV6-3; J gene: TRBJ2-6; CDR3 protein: CASSEGAYSGANVLTF; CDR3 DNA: TGTGCCAGCAGTGAGGGGGCGTACTCTGGGGCCAACGTCCTGACTTTC
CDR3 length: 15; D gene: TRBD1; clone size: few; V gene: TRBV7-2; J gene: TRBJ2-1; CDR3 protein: CASSSGQGSYNEQFF; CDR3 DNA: TGTGCCAGCAGCTCGGGACAGGGCTCCTACAATGAGCAGTTCTTC
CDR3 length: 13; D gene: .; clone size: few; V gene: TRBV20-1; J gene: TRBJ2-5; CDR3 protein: CSARQKNQETQYF; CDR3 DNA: TGCAGTGCCCGACAGAAAAACCAAGAGACCCAGTACTTC
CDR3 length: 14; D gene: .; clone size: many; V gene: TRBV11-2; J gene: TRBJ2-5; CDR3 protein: CASRPDRGPGTQYF; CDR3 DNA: TGTGCCAGCAGACCTGATAGGGGTCCGGGGACCCAGTACTTC
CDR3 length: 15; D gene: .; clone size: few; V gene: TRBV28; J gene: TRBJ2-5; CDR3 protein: CASSGLGRVRETQYF; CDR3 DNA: TGTGCCAGCAGTGGTCTGGGCCGGGTGCGAGAGACCCAGTACTTC
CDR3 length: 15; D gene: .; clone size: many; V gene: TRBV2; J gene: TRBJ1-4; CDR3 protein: CASLIQGSENEKLFF; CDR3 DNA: TGTGCCAGTCTCATACAGGGCTCGGAGAATGAAAAACTGTTTTTT
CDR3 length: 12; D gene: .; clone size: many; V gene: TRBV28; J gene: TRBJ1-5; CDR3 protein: CASSQVNQPQHF; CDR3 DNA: TGTGCCAGCAGTCAGGTTAATCAGCCCCAGCATTTT
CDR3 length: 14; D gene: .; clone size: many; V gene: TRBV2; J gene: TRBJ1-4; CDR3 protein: CASGQLPTNEKLFF; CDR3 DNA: TGTGCCAGCGGCCAGCTACCTACTAATGAAAAACTGTTTTTT
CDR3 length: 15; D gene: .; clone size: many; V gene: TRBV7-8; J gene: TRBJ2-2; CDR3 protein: CASSTIGTNTGELFF; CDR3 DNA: TGTGCCAGCAGCACAATCGGGACGAACACCGGGGAGCTGTTTTTT
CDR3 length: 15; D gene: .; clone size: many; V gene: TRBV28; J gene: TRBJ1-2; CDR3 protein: CASSSQGQVGYGYTF; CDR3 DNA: TGTGCCAGCAGTTCACAGGGCCAAGTCGGCTATGGCTACACCTTC
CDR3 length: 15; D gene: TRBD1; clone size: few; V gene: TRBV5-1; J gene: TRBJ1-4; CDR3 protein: CASSTGTGANEKLFF; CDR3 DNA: TGCGCCAGCAGCACAGGGACAGGGGCTAATGAAAAACTGTTTTTT
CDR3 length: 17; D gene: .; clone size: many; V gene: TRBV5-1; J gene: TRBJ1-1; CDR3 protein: CASSVPNEGKRNTEAFF; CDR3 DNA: TGCGCCAGCAGCGTACCGAACGAGGGTAAACGGAACACTGAAGCTTTCTTT
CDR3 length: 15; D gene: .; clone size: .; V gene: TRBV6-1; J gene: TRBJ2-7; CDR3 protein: CASSDPRDKDYEQYF; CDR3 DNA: TGTGCCAGCAGTGACCCGCGGGACAAGGACTACGAGCAGTACTTC
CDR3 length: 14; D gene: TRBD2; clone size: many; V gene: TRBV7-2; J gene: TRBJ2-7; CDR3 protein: CASSTGLAPYEQYF; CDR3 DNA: TGTGCCAGCAGCACGGGACTAGCCCCCTACGAGCAGTACTTC
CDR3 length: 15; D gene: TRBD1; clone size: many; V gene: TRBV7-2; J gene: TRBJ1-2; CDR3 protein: CASSPAGTGVHGYTF; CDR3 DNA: TGTGCCAGCAGCCCAGCCGGGACAGGGGTACATGGCTACACCTTC
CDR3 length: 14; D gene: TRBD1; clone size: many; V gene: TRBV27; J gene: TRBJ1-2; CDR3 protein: CASSGTGGQDGYTF; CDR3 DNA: TGTGCCAGCAGTGGGACAGGGGGCCAGGATGGCTACACCTTC
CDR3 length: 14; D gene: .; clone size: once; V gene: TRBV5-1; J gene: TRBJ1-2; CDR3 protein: CASSLAQGVGGYTF; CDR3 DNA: TGCGCCAGCAGCTTGGCACAGGGTGTTGGTGGCTACACCTTC
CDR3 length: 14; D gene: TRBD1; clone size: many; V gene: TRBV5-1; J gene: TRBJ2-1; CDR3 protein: CASSLRTGANEQFF; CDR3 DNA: TGCGCCAGCAGCTTGAGGACAGGGGCCAATGAGCAGTTCTTC
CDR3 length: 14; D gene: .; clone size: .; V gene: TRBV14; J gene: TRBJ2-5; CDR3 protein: CASSQVVGGETQYF; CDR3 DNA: TGTGCCAGCAGCCAAGTAGTCGGGGGAGAGACCCAGTACTTC
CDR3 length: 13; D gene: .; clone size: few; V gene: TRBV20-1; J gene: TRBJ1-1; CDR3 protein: CSARMTVNTEAFF; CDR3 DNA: TGCAGTGCTAGGATGACAGTGAACACTGAAGCTTTCTTT
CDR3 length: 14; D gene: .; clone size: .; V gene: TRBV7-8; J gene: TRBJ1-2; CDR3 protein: CASSRGRDNYGYTF; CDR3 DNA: TGTGCCAGCAGCAGGGGCAGGGACAACTATGGCTACACCTTC
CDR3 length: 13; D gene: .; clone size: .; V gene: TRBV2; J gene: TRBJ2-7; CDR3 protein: CASRWTTGSEQYF; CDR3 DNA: TGTGCCAGCAGATGGACTACAGGGTCCGAGCAGTACTTC
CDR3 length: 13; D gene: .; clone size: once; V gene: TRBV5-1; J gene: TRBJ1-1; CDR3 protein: CASSPLSLSGAFF; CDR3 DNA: TGCGCCAGCAGCCCCTTAAGCTTGTCGGGAGCTTTCTTT
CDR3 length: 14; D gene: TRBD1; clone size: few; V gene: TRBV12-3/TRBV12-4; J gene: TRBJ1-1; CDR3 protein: CASSRTGGYTEAFF; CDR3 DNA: TGTGCCAGCAGCCGGACAGGGGGTTACACTGAAGCTTTCTTT
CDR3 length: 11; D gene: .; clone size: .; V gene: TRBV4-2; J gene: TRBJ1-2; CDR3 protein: CASSHPDGYTF; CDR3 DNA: TGTGCCAGCAGCCATCCCGATGGCTACACCTTC
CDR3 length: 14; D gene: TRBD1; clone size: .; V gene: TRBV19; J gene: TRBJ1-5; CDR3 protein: CASSQTGSNQPQHF; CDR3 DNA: TGTGCCAGTAGTCAGACAGGGAGCAATCAGCCCCAGCATTTT
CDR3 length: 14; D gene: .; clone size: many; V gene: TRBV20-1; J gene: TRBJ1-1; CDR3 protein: CSALQRLTNTEAFF; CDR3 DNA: TGCAGTGCCCTTCAAAGACTTACGAACACTGAAGCTTTCTTT
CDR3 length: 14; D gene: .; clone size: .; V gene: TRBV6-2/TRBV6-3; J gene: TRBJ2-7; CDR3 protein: CASREAVLGGEQYF; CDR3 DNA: TGTGCCAGCAGGGAAGCGGTTTTAGGTGGCGAGCAGTACTTC
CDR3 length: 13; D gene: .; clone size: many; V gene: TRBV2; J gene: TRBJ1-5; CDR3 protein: CASSEGDFRGQHF; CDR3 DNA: TGTGCCAGCAGTGAAGGAGATTTTCGGGGCCAGCATTTT
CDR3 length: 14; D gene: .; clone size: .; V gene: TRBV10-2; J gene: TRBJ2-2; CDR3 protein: CASSALLSAGELFF; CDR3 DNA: TGCGCCAGCAGTGCCCTCCTGTCGGCCGGGGAGCTGTTTTTT